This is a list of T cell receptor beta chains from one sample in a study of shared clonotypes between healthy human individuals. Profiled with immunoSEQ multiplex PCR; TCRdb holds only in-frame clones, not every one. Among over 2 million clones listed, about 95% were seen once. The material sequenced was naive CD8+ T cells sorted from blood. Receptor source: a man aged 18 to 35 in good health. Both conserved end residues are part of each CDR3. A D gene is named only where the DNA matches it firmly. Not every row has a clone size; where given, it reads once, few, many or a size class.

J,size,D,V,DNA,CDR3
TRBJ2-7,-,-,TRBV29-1,TGCAGCGTTGTAGGTACGACAGCCTACGAGCAGTACTTC,CSVVGTTAYEQYF
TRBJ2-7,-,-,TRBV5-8,TGTGCCAGCAGCTTGGTTGGCTATAGTGGGACACAGTCCTACGAGCAGTACTTC,CASSLVGYSGTQSYEQYF
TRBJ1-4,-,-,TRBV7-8,TGTGCCAGCAGCCTCTCGGAGTTTGCTAATGAAAAACTGTTTTTT,CASSLSEFANEKLFF
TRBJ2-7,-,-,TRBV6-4,TGTGCCAGCAGTGACTCGATAGTATCCCACTACTACGAGCAGTACTTC,CASSDSIVSHYYEQYF
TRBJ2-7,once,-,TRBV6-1,TGTGCCAGCAGTGAATTTGCTAGCGCTAGCTCCTACGAGCAGTACTTC,CASSEFASASSYEQYF
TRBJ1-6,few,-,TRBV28,TGTGCCAGCAGACCTAGGGGGGCAGAATCACCCCTCCACTTT,CASRPRGAESPLHF
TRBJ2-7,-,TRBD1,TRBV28,TGTGCCAGCAGTTCACAAGGACAGGGGCCCTACGAGCAGTACTTC,CASSSQGQGPYEQYF
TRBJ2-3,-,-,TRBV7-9,TGTGCCAGCAGCTTAGCGCTCGGGGATACGCAGTATTTT,CASSLALGDTQYF
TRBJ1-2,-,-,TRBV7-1,TGTGCCAGCAGCCAAGATTTGGCCTATGGCTACACCTTC,CASSQDLAYGYTF
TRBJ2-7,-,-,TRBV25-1,TGTGCCAGCAGTGAAGAAGACAGCTCCTCGGGGCAGTACTTC,CASSEEDSSSGQYF
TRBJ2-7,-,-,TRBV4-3,TGCGCCAGCAGCCAAGATAATAACCCCTACGAGCAGTACTTC,CASSQDNNPYEQYF
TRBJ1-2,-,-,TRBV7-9,TGTGCCAGCAGCATCGGGGAAGGAGGCTACACCTTC,CASSIGEGGYTF
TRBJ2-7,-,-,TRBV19,TGTGCCACTTCAATCGGACGGGACTACGAGCAGTACTTC,CATSIGRDYEQYF
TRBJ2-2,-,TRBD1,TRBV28,TGTGCCAGCAGTTCTACAGGGGGGACCGGGGAGCTGTTTTTT,CASSSTGGTGELFF
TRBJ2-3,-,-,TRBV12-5,TGTGCTAGTCTCCAGGACGGTACTAGCACAGATACGCAGTATTTT,CASLQDGTSTDTQYF
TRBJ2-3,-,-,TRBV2,TGTGCCGCAGCTGGACCAAGCACAGATACGCAGTATTTT,CAAAGPSTDTQYF
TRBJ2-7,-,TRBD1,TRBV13,TGTGCCAGCAGCTTCACCGGGACAGGGGGCGAACCCTACGAGCAGTACTTC,CASSFTGTGGEPYEQYF
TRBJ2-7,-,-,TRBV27,TGTGCCAGCTCCTACGGTGTCTCCTACGAGCAGTACTTC,CASSYGVSYEQYF
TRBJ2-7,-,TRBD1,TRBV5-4,TGTGCCAGCAGCTTCACCGGGACAGGGAACTACGAGCAGTACTTC,CASSFTGTGNYEQYF
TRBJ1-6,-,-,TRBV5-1,TGCGCCAGCAGCCGCGACATAAAATTTTCACCCCTCCACTTT,CASSRDIKFSPLHF
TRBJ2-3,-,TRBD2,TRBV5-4,TGTGCCAGCAGCTTGGCCCTCTCGGCTAGCGGGGCAGATACGCAGTATTTT,CASSLALSASGADTQYF
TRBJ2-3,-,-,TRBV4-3,TGCGCCAGCAGCCAACGAGATGGGACGCAAGGTTCCTCAGATACGCAGTATTTT,CASSQRDGTQGSSDTQYF
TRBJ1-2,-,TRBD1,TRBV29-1,TGCAGCGTCCCATGGACAGGGGATGGCTACACCTTC,CSVPWTGDGYTF
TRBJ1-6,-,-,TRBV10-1,TGCGCCAGCAGTGAGTACAGCGGTTCACCCCTCCACTTT,CASSEYSGSPLHF
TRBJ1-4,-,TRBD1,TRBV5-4,TGTGCCAGCAACATACAGGGGGCCTCTAATGAAAAACTGTTTTTT,CASNIQGASNEKLFF
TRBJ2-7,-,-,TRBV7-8,TGTGCCAGCAGCTCAGGGGGGCCCTCCTACGAGCAGTACTTC,CASSSGGPSYEQYF
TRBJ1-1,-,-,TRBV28,TGTGCCAGCAGTTTTTTCCAGAGGAACACTGAAGCTTTCTTT,CASSFFQRNTEAFF
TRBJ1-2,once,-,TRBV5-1,TGCGCCAGGGGCGGGGGGAAGCTAGGCTACACCTTC,CARGGGKLGYTF
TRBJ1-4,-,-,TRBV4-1,TGCGCCAGCAGCCAAGTCGCGGATGAAAAACTGTTTTTT,CASSQVADEKLFF
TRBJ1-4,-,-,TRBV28,TGTGCCAGCAGCCCCCTTATCCGAGGTGAAAAACTGTTTTTT,CASSPLIRGEKLFF
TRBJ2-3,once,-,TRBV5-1,TGCGCCAGCAGCTTGACCGGTGAAGATACGCAGTATTTT,CASSLTGEDTQYF
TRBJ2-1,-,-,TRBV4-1,TGCGCCAGCAGCCAAGATGGTTTAGACAGCTCCTACAATGAGCAGTTCTTC,CASSQDGLDSSYNEQFF
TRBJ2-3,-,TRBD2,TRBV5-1,TGCGCCAGCAGCTTGGGGCTAGCGGGTTTTTTAGGAGATACGCAGTATTTT,CASSLGLAGFLGDTQYF
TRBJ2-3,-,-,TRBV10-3,TGTGCCATTTTAAACCAAGATACGCAGTATTTT,CAILNQDTQYF
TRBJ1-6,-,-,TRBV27,TGTGCCAGCAGTCCCCAGTGGGTGTCAAACTCCTATAATTCACCCCTCCACTTT,CASSPQWVSNSYNSPLHF
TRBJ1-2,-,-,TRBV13,TGTGCCAGCAGCTTTCCAGGGGATGCCTATGGCTACACCTTC,CASSFPGDAYGYTF
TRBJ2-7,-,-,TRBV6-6,TGTGCCAGCCTCGCGCAGGACAACTCCTACGAGCAGTACTTC,CASLAQDNSYEQYF
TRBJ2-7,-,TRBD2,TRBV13,TGTGCCAGCAGCCACTGGACTAGCGGGATCTCCTACGAGCAGTACTTC,CASSHWTSGISYEQYF
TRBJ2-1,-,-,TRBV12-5,TGTGCTAGTGGTTTGGTAGGCGGGGAGTACAATGAGCAGTTCTTC,CASGLVGGEYNEQFF
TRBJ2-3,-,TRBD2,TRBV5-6,TGTGCCAGCAGTTTGCTACTAGCGGGCAGCACAGATACGCAGTATTTT,CASSLLLAGSTDTQYF
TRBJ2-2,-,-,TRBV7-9,TGTGCCAGCACGCTACCCTTGAACACCGGGGAGCTGTTTTTT,CASTLPLNTGELFF
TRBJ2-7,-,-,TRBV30,TGTGCCCGGAGTAGGGGACACACCTACGAGCAGTACTTC,CARSRGHTYEQYF
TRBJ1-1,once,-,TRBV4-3,TGCGCCAGCAGCGCCCGACAGGTGAACACTGAAGCTTTCTTT,CASSARQVNTEAFF
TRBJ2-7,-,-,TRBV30,TGTGCCTGGAGTGTAGGTGGGGGACCTCTGTACGAGCAGTACTTC,CAWSVGGGPLYEQYF
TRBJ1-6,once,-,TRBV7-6,TGTGCCAGCAGCTTATATGCGAATTCACCCCTCCACTTT,CASSLYANSPLHF
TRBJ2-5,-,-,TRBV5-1,TGCGCCAGCAGCCCCTGGACAGTGAGTGAGACCCAGTACTTC,CASSPWTVSETQYF
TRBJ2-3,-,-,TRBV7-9,TGTGCCAGCAGCTTAAAGGGGGAGGTGGGCACAGATACGCAGTATTTT,CASSLKGEVGTDTQYF
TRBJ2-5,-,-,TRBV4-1,TGCGCCAGCAGCCAAGAGGGTGTGGAGACCCAGTACTTC,CASSQEGVETQYF